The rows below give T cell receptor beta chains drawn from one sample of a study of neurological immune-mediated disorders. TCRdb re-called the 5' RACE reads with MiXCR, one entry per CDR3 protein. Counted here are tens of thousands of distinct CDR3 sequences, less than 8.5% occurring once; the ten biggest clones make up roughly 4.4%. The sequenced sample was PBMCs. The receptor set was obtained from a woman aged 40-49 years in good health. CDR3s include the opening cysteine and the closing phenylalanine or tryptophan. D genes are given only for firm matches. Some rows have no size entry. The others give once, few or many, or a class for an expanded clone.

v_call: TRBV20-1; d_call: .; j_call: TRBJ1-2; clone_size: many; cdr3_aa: CSARDGTDWGYTF; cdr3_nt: TGCAGTGCTAGAGATGGTACAGACTGGGGCTACACCTTC
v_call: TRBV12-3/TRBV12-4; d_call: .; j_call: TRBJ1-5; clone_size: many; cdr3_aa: CARVAEKHHQYSNQPQHF; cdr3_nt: TGTGCCAGAGTGGCGGAGAAACATCACCAATATAGCAATCAGCCCCAGCATTTT
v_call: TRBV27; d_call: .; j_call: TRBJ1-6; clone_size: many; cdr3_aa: CASTGWNSPLHF; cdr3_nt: TGTGCCAGCACCGGGTGGAATTCACCCCTCCACTTT
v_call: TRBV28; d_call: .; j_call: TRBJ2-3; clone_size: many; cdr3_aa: CASRSTTDTQYF; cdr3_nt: TGTGCCAGCAGATCGACCACAGATACGCAGTATTTT
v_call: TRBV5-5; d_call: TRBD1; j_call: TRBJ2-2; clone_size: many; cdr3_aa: CASSPRTGGPGNTGELFF; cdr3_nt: TGTGCCAGCAGCCCTCGGACAGGGGGCCCGGGTAACACCGGGGAGCTGTTTTTT
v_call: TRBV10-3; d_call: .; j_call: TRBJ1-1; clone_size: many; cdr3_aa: CAIRMTEVNTEAFF; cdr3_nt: TGTGCCATCAGGATGACAGAGGTGAACACTGAAGCTTTCTTT
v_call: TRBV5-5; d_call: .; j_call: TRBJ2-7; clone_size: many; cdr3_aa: CASSRPQGTLSYEQYF; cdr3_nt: TGTGCCAGCAGCCGGCCTCAGGGGACCCTCTCCTACGAGCAGTACTTC
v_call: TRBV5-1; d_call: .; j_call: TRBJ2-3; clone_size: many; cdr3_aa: CASSLEQSTDTQYF; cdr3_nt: TGCGCCAGCAGCTTGGAACAGAGCACAGATACGCAGTATTTT
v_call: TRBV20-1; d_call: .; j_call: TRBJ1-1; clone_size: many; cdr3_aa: CSAAPGSGNTEAFF; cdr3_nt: TGCAGTGCCGCCCCCGGATCTGGAAACACTGAAGCTTTCTTT
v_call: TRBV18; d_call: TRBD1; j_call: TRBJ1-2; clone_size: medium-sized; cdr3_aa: CASSPTGTEDGYTF; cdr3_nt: TGTGCCAGCTCACCTACCGGGACAGAGGATGGCTACACCTTC
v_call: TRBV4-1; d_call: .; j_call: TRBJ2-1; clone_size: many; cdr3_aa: CASGSEYNEQFF; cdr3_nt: TGCGCCAGCGGCTCTGAGTACAATGAGCAGTTCTTC
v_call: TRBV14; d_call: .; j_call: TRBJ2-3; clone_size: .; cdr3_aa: CASRITRDISTDTQYF; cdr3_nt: TGTGCCAGCAGGATCACCCGGGACATCAGCACAGATACGCAGTATTTT
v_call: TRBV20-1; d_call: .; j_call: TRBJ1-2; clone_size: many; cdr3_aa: CSARLEGGYGYTF; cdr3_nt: TGCAGTGCTAGGTTGGAGGGGGGGTATGGCTACACCTTC
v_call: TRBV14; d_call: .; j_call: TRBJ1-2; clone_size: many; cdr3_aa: CASSQVAGNYGYTF; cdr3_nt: TGTGCCAGCAGCCAAGTCGCAGGGAACTATGGCTACACCTTC
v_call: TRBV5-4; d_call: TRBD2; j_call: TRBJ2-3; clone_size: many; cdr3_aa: CASSLIAGREDTQYF; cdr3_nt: TGTGCCAGCAGCTTGATAGCGGGACGGGAGGATACGCAGTATTTT
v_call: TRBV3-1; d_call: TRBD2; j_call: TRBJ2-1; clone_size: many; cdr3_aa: CASSPLGLAGVGEQFF; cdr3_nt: TGTGCCAGCAGCCCCCTAGGACTAGCGGGAGTGGGTGAGCAGTTCTTC
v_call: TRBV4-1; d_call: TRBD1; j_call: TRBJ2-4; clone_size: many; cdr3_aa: CASSQDFTGQVKNIQYF; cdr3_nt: TGCGCCAGCAGCCAAGATTTTACGGGACAGGTGAAAAACATTCAGTACTTC
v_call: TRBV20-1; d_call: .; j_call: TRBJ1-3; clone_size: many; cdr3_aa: CSAADRVWLGDSGNTIYF; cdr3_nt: TGCAGTGCAGCGGACCGTGTTTGGCTTGGGGACTCTGGAAACACCATATATTTT
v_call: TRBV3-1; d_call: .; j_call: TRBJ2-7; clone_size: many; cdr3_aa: CASSPRSQGYEQYF; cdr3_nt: TGTGCCAGCAGCCCAAGGTCACAGGGCTACGAGCAGTACTTC
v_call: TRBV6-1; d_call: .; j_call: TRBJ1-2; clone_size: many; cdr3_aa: CASSRGTDKFYGYTF; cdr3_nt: TGTGCCAGCAGTCGGGGGACCGACAAGTTCTATGGCTACACCTTC
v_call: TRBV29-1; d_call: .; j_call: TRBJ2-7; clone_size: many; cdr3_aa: CSVQGGNTYEQYF; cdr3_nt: TGCAGCGTTCAAGGGGGGAACACCTACGAGCAGTACTTC
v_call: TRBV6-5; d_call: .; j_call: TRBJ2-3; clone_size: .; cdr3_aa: CASTLSGYTTDTQYF; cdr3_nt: TGTGCCAGCACCCTCTCGGGGTATACTACAGATACGCAGTATTTT
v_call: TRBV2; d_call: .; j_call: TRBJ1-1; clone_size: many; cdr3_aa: CASRDRDMAFGTEAFF; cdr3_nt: TGTGCCAGCAGGGACCGGGACATGGCATTTGGAACTGAAGCTTTCTTT
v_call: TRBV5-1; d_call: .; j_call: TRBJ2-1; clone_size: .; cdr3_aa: CANSLSRGRDESHRLGSEQFF; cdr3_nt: TGTGCCAACAGCTTAAGTCGGGGACGGGACGAATCACATCGACTAGGCAGTGAGCAGTTCTTC
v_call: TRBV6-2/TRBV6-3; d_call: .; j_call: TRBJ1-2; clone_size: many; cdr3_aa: CASTLGDYGYTF; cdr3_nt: TGTGCCAGCACACTGGGGGACTATGGCTACACCTTC
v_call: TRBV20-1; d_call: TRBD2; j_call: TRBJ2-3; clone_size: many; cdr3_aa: CSASTTSGKDTQYF; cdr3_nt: TGCAGTGCGTCCACGACTAGCGGGAAGGATACGCAGTATTTT
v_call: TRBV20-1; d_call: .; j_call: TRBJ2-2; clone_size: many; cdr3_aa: CSARVEGDTGELFF; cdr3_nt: TGCAGTGCTAGAGTAGAGGGGGACACCGGGGAGCTGTTTTTT
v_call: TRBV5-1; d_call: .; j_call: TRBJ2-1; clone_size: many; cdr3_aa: CASSLADLSDEQFF; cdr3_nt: TGCGCCAGCAGCTTGGCCGATCTAAGCGATGAGCAGTTCTTC
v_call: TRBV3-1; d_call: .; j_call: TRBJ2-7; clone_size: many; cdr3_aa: CASSQDRLGAEQYF; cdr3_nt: TGTGCCAGCAGCCAAGATCGTCTCGGGGCCGAGCAGTACTTC
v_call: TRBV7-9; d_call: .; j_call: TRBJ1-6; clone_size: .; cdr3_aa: CASSLDNSPLHF; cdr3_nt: TGTGCCAGCAGCTTAGATAATTCACCCCTCCACTTT
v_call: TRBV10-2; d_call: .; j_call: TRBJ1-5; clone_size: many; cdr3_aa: CASSESFFSSNQPQHF; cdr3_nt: TGCGCCAGCAGTGAGTCATTCTTCAGTAGCAATCAGCCCCAGCATTTT
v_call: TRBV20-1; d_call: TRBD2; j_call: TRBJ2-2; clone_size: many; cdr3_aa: CSARALAGGPPGELFF; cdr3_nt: TGCAGTGCTAGAGCACTAGCGGGAGGCCCCCCCGGGGAGCTGTTTTTT
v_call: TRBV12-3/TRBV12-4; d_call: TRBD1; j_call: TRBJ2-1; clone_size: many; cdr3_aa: CASSPLPGTANNEQFF; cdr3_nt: TGTGCCAGCAGTCCCCTACCCGGGACAGCCAACAATGAGCAGTTCTTC
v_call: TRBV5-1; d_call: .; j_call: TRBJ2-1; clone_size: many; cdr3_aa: CASTFGDQVSYNEQFF; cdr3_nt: TGCGCCAGCACCTTTGGGGATCAGGTGAGCTACAATGAGCAGTTCTTC
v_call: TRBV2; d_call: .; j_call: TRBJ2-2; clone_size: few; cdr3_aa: CASRGGELFF; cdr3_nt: TGTGCCAGCAGAGGCGGGGAGCTGTTTTTT
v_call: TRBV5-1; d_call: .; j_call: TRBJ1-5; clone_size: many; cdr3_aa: CASSLEGQPQHF; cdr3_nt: TGCGCCAGCAGCTTGGAAGGTCAGCCCCAGCATTTT
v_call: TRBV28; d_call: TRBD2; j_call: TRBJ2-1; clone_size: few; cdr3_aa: CASSLEGGISSYNEQFF; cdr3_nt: TGTGCCAGCAGTTTAGAGGGAGGGATTAGCTCCTACAATGAGCAGTTCTTC
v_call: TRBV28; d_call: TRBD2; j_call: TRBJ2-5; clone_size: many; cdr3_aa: CASSHRLAGRGPQETQYF; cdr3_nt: TGTGCCAGCAGCCACAGACTAGCGGGAAGGGGGCCCCAAGAGACCCAGTACTTC